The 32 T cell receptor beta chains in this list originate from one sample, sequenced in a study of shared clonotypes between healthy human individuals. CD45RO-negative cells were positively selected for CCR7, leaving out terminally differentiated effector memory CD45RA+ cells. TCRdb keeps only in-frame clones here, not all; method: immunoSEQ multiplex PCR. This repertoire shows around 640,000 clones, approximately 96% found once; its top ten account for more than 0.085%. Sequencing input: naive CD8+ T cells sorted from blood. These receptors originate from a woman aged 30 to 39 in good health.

The CDR3 reads CASSLMILNQPQHF. The CDR3 DNA follows: TGTGCCAGCAGTTTAATGATCCTCAATCAGCCCCAGCATTTT. The chain uses TRBV28 and TRBJ1-5, with unresolved D. Germline CDR1 reads MDHEN; CDR2 reads SYDVKM. The CDR3 is 14 residues long. Trimming stripped 2 bases from V and 3 bases from J, with 8 bases between. Together with reference TRBV28 and TRBJ1-5, the CDR3 gives the full variable domain: DVKVTQSSRYLVKRTGEKVFLECVQDMDHENMFWYRQDPGLGLRLIYFSYDVKMKEKGDIPEGYSVSREKKERFSLILESASTNQTSMYLCASSLMILNQPQHFGDGTRLSIL.

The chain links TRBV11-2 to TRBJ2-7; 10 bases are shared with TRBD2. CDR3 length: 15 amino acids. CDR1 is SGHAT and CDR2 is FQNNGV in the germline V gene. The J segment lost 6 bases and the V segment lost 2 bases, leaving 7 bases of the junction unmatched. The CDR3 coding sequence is TGTGCCAGCAGCTTAAAAGCGGGAGGGCTCTCCGAGCAGTACTTC. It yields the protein CASSLKAGGLSEQYF.

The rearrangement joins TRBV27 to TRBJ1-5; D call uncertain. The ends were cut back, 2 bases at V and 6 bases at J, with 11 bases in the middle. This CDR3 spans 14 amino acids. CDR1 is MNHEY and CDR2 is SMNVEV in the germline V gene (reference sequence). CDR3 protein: CASSLRRASQPQHF. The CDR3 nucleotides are TGTGCCAGCAGTTTAAGGCGGGCCAGTCAGCCCCAGCATTTT.

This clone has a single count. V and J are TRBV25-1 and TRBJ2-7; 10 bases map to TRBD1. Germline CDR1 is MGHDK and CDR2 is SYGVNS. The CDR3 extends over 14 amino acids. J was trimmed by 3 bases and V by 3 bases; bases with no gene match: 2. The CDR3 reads CASSEGQGIYEQYF. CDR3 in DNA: TGTGCCAGCAGTGAGGGACAGGGGATCTACGAGCAGTACTTC.

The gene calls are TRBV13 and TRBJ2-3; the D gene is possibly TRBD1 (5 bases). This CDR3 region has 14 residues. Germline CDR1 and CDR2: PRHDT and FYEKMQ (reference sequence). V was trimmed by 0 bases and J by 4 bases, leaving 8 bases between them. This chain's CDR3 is CASSLGRTPDTQYF. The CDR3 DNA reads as TGTGCCAGCAGCTTAGGCCGGACACCAGATACGCAGTATTTT.

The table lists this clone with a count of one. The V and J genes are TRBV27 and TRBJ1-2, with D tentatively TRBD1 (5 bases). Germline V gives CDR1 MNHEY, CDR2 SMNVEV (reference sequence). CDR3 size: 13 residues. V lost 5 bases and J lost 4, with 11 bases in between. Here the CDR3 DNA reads TGTGCCAGCAGTCCGGGACTTTCCTATGGCTACACCTTC. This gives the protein CASSPGLSYGYTF.

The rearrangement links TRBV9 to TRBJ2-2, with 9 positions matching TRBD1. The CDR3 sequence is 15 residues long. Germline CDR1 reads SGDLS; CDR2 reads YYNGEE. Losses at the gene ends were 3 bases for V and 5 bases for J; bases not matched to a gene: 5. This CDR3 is CASSAGTGNTGELFF. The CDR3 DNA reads TGTGCCAGCAGCGCCGGGACAGGGAATACCGGGGAGCTGTTTTTT. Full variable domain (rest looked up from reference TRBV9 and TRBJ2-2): DSGVTQTPKHLITATGQRVTLRCSPRSGDLSVYWYQQSLDQGLQFLIQYYNGEERAKGNILERFSAQQFPDLHSELNLSSLELGDSALYFCASSAGTGNTGELFFGEGSRLTVL.

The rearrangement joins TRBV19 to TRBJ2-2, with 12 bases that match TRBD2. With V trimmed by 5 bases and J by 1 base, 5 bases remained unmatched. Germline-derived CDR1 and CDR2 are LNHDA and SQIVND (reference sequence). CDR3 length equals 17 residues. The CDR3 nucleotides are TGTGCCAGTAGTTGGAGACTAGCGGGAGAGAACACCGGGGAGCTGTTTTTT. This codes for CASSWRLAGENTGELFF.

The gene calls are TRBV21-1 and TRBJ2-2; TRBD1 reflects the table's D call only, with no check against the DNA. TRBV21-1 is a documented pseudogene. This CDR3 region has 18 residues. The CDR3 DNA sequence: TGTGCCAGCAGCAAGGGAGCCTGGCAGGGGGCGGTCACCGGGGAGCTGTTTTTT. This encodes CASSKGAWQGAVTGELFF.

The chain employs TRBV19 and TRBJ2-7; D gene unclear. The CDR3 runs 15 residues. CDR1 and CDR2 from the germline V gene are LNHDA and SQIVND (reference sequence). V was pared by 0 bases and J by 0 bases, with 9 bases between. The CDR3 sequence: CASSIDEGHSYEQYF. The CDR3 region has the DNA TGTGCCAGTAGTATAGATGAAGGTCACTCCTACGAGCAGTACTTC.

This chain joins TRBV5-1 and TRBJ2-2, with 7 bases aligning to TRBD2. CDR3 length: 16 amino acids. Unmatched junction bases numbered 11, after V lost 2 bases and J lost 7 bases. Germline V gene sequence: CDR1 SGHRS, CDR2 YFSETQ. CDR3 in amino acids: CASSFSAGEVGGELFF. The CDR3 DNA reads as TGCGCCAGCAGCTTCTCCGCGGGAGAGGTAGGCGGGGAGCTGTTTTTT.

The CDR3: CASRPGLAGNEQFF. The CDR3 DNA is TGTGCCAGCAGGCCGGGACTAGCGGGAAATGAGCAGTTCTTC. V and J are TRBV28 and TRBJ2-1; 13 positions agree with TRBD2. This CDR3 has 14 residues. V dropped 6 bases and J dropped 7; count of bases not matched to a gene: 3. Germline V CDR1 and CDR2: MDHEN, SYDVKM.

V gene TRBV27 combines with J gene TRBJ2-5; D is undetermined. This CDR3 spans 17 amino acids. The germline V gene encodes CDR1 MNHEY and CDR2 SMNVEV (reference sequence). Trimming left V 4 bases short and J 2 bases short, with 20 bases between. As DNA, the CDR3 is TGTGCCAGCAGTTCGACCTGGGTGGGGATAATGCAAGAGACCCAGTACTTC. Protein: CASSSTWVGIMQETQYF.

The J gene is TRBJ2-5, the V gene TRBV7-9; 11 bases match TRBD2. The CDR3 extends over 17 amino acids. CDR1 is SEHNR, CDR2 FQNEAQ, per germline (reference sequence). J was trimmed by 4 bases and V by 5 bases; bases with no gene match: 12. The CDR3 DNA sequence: TGTGCCAGCAGCACTCTAGCGGGAGGCTCCCGGAGAGAGACCCAGTACTTC. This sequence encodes CASSTLAGGSRRETQYF. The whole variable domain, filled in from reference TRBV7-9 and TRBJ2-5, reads DTGVSQNPRHKITKRGQNVTFRCDPISEHNRLYWYRQTLGQGPEFLTYFQNEAQLEKSRLLSDRFSAERPKGSFSTLEIQRTEQGDSAMYLCASSTLAGGSRRETQYFGPGTRLLVL.

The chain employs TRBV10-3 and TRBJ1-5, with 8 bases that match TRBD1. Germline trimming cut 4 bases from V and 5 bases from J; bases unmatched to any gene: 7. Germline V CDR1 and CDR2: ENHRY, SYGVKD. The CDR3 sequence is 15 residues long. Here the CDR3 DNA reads TGTGCCATCAGTGCCCACGCAGGGGGCGATCAGCCCCAGCATTTT. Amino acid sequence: CAISAHAGGDQPQHF.

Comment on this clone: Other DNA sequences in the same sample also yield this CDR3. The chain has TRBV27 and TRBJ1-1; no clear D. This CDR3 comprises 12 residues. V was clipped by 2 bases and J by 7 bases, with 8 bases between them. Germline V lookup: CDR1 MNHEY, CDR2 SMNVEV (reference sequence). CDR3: CASSLRGGEAFF. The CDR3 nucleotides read TGTGCCAGCAGTTTACGGGGTGGTGAAGCTTTCTTT.

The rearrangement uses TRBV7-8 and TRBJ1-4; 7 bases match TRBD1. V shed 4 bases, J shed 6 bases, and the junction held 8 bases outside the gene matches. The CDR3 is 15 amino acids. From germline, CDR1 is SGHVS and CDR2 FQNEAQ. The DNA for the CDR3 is TGTGCCAGCAGCTCAGGGGGTGGAGGCTATGAAAAACTGTTTTTT. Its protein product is CASSSGGGGYEKLFF.

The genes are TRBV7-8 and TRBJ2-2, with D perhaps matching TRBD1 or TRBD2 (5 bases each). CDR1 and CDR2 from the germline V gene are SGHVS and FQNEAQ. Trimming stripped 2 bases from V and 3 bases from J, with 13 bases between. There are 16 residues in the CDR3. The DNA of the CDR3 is TGTGCCAGCAGCTTAACCCGGGACCCATACACCGGGGAGCTGTTTTTT. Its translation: CASSLTRDPYTGELFF. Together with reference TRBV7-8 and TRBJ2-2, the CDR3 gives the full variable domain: GAGVSQSPRYKVAKRGQDVALRCDPISGHVSLFWYQQALGQGPEFLTYFQNEAQLDKSGLPSDRFFAERPEGSVSTLKIQRTQQEDSAVYLCASSLTRDPYTGELFFGEGSRLTVL.

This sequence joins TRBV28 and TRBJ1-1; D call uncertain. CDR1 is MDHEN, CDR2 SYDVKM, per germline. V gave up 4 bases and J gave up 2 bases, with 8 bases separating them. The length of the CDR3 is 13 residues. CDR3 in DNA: TGTGCCAGCAGTTGGGCCGGAAACACTGAAGCTTTCTTT. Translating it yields CASSWAGNTEAFF. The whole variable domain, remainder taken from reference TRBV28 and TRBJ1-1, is DVKVTQSSRYLVKRTGEKVFLECVQDMDHENMFWYRQDPGLGLRLIYFSYDVKMKEKGDIPEGYSVSREKKERFSLILESASTNQTSMYLCASSWAGNTEAFFGQGTRLTVV.

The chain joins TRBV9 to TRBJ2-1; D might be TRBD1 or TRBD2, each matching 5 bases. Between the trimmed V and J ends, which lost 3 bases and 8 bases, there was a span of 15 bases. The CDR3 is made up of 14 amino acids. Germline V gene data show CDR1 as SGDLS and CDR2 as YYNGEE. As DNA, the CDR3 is TGTGCCAGCAGCGCCTGGGACCTAGGAGATGAGCAGTTCTTC. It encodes CASSAWDLGDEQFF.

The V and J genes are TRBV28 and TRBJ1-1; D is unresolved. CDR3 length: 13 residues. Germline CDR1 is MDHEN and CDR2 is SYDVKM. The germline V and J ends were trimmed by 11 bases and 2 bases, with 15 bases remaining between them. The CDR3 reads CAAGHAGNTEAFF. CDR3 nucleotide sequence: TGTGCCGCGGGCCACGCGGGTAACACTGAAGCTTTCTTT.

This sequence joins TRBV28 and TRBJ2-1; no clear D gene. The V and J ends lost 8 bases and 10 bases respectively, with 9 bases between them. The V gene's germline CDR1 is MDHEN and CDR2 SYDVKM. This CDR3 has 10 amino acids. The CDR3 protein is CASGEWEQFF. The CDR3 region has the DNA TGTGCCAGCGGGGAATGGGAGCAGTTCTTC.

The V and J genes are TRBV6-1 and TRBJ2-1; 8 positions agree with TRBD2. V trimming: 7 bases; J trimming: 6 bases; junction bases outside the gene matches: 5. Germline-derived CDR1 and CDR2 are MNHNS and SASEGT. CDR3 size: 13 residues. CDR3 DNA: TGTGCCAGCAATAGCGGGGCATTCAATGAGCAGTTCTTC. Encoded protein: CASNSGAFNEQFF.

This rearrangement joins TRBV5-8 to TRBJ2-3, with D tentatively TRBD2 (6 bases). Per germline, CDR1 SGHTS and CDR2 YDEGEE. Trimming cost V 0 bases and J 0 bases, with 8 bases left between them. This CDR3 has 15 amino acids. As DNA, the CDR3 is TGTGCCAGCAGCTTGGCTAGCGCAAGCACAGATACGCAGTATTTT. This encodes CASSLASASTDTQYF.

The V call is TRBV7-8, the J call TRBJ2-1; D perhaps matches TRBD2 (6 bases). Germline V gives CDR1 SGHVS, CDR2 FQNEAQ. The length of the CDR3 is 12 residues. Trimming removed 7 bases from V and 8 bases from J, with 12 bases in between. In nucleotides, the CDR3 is TGTGCCAGCAACCTCGGGGGAGATGAGCAGTTCTTC. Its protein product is CASNLGGDEQFF.

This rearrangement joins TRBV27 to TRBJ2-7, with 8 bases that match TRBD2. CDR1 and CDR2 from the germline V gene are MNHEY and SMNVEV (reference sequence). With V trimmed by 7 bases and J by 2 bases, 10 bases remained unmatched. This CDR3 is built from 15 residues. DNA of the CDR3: TGTGCCAGCAACTCCGGGAGGGGATCCCCCTACGAGCAGTACTTC. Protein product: CASNSGRGSPYEQYF.

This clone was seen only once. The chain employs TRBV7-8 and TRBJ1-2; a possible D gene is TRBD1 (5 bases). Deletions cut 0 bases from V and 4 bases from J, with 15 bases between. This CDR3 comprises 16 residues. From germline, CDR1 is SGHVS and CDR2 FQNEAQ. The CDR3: CASSLASHGGSYGYTF. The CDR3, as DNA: TGTGCCAGCAGCTTAGCCTCCCATGGGGGAAGCTATGGCTACACCTTC.

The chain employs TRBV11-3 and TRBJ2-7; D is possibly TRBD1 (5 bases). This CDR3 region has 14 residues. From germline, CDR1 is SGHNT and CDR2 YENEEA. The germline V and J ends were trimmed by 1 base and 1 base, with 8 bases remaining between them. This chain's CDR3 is CASSLGPGSYEQYF. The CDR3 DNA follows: TGTGCCAGCAGCTTAGGGCCAGGGTCCTACGAGCAGTACTTC.

CDR3 region: CASRGQRGSYEQYF. CDR3 sequence (DNA): TGCGCCAGCAGGGGCCAGCGGGGCTCCTACGAGCAGTACTTC. This chain uses TRBV4-1 with TRBJ2-7; 7 nucleotides line up with TRBD2. Germline lookup yields CDR1 MGHRA and CDR2 YSYEKL. The J segment lost 0 bases and the V segment lost 6 bases, leaving 5 bases of the junction unmatched. The CDR3 is 14 residues long.

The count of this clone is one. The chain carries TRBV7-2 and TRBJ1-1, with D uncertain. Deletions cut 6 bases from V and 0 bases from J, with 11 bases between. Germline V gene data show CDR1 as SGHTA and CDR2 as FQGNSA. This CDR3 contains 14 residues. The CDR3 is CASRAPHLNTEAFF. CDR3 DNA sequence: TGTGCCAGCAGAGCCCCCCATTTGAACACTGAAGCTTTCTTT.

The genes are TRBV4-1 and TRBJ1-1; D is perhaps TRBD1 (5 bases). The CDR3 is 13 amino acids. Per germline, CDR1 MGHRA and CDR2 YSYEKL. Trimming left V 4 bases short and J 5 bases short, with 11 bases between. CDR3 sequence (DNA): TGCGCCAGCAGCCCCAGGGTTTATACTGAAGCTTTCTTT. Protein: CASSPRVYTEAFF.

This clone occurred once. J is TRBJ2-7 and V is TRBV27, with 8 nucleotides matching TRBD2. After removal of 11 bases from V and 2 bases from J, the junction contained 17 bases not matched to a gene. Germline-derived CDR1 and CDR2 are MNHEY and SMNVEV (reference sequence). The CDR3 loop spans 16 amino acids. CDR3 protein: CARGWGAGTSPYEQYF. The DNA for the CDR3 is TGTGCCCGCGGGTGGGGGGCCGGGACTAGTCCCTACGAGCAGTACTTC.